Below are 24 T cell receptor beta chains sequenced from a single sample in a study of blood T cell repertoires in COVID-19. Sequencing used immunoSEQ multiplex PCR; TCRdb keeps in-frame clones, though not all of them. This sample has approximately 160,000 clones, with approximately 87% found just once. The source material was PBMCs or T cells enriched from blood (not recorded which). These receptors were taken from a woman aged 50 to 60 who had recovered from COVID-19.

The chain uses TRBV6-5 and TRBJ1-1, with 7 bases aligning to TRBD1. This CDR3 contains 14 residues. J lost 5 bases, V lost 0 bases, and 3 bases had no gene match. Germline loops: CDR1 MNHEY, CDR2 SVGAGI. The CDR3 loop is CASSYSGTDTEAFF. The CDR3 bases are TGTGCCAGCAGTTACTCGGGGACAGATACTGAAGCTTTCTTT.

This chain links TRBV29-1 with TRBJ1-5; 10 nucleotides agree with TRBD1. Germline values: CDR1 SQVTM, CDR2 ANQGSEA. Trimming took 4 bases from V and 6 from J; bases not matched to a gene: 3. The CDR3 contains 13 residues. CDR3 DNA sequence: TGCAGCGTTGGGACAGGGGGAGGTCAGCCCCAGCATTTT. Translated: CSVGTGGGQPQHF. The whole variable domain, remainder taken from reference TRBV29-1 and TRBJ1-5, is SAVISQKPSRDICQRGTSLTIQCQVDSQVTMMFWYRQQPGQSLTLIATANQGSEATYESGFVIDKFPISRPNLTFSTLTVSNMSPEDSSIYLCSVGTGGGQPQHFGDGTRLSIL.

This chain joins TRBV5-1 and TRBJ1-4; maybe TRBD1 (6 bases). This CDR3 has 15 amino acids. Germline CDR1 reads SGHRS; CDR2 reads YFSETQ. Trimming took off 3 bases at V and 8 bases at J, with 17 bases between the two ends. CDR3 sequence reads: CASSSTPQGGEKLFF. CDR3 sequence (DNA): TGCGCCAGCAGCTCCACCCCACAGGGAGGGGAAAAACTGTTTTTT.

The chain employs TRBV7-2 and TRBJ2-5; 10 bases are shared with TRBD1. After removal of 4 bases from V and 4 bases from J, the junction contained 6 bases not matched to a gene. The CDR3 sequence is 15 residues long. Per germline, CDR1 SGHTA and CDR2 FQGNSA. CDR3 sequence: CASSSDRGRGETQYF. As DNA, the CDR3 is TGTGCCAGCAGCTCTGACAGGGGGCGCGGAGAGACCCAGTACTTC.

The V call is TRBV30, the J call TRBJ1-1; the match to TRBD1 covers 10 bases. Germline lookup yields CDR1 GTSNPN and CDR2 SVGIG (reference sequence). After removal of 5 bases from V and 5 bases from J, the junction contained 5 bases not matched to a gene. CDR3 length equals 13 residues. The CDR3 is CAWEDRGWTEAFF. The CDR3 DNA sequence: TGTGCCTGGGAGGACAGGGGGTGGACTGAAGCTTTCTTT.

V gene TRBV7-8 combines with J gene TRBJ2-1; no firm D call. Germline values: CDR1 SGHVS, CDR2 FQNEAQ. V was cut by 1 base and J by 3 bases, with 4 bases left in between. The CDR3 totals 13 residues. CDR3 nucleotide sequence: TGTGCCAGCAGCTTAGGGCTCTACAATGAGCAGTTCTTC. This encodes CASSLGLYNEQFF.

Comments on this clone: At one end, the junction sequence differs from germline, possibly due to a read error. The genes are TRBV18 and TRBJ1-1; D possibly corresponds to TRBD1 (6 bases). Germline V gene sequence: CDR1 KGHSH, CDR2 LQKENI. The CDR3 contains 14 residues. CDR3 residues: CASSPRREGDEAFF. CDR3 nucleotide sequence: TGTGCCAGCTCCCCACGGAGGGAGGGGGATGAAGCTTTCTTT. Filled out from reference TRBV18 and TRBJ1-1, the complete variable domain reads NAGVMQNPRHLVRRRGQEARLRCSPMKGHSHVYWYRQLPEEGLKFMVYLQKENIIDESGMPKERFSAEFPKEGPSILRIQQVVRGDSAAYFCASSPRREGDEAFFGQGTRLTVV.

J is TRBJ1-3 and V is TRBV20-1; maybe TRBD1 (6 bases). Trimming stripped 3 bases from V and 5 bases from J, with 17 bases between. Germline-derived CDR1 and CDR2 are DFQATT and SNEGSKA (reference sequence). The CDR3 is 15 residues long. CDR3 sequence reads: CSASYPRGPRNTIYF. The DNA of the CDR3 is TGCAGTGCTAGTTACCCCAGGGGACCGAGAAACACCATATATTTT.

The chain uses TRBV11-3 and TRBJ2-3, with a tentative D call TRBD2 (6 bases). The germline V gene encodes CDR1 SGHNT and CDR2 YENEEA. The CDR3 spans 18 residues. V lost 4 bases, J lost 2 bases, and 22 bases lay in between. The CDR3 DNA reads TGTGCCAGCAGCTCCCCCCCGACCGGGCGGGGCTCCACAGATACGCAGTATTTT. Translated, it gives CASSSPPTGRGSTDTQYF.

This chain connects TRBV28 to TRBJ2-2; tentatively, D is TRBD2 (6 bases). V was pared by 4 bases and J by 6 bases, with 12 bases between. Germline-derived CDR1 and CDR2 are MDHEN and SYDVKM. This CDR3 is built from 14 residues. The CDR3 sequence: CASSWTTEAGELFF. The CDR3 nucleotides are TGTGCCAGCAGTTGGACTACAGAGGCCGGGGAGCTGTTTTTT.

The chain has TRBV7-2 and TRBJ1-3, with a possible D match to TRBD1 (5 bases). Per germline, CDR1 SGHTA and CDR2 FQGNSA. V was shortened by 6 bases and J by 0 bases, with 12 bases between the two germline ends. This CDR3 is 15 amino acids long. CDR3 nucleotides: TGTGCCAGCAGGCGGGGACGGAACTCTGGAAACACCATATATTTT. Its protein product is CASRRGRNSGNTIYF. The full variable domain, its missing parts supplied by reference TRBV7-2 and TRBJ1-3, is GAGVSQSPSNKVTEKGKDVELRCDPISGHTALYWYRQSLGQGLEFLIYFQGNSAPDKSGLPSDRFSAERTGGSVSTLTIQRTQQEDSAVYLCASRRGRNSGNTIYFGEGSWLTVV.

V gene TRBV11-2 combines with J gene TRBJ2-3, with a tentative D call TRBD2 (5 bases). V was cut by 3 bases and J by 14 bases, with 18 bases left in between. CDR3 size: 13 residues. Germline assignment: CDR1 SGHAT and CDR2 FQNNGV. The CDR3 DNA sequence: TGTGCCAGCAGCTTTCGGGCAGCGGCGACCCCGTATTTT. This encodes CASSFRAAATPYF.

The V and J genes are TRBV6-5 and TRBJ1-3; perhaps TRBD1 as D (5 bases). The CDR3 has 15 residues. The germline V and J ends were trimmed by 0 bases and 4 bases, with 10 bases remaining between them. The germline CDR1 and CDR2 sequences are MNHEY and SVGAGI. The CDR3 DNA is TGTGCCAGCAGTTACTCGACCAAGGGGGGAAACACCATATATTTT. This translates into CASSYSTKGGNTIYF.

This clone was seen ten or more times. The CDR3 loop is CASSPYPGYQPQHF. The DNA of the CDR3 is TGTGCCAGCAGCCCCTACCCCGGGTATCAGCCCCAGCATTTT. This chain connects TRBV6-4 to TRBJ1-5; D gene unclear. The length of the CDR3 is 14 residues. V lost 6 bases and J 5 bases, leaving 14 bases between the germline ends. Germline CDR1 reads MRHNA; CDR2 reads SNTAGT.

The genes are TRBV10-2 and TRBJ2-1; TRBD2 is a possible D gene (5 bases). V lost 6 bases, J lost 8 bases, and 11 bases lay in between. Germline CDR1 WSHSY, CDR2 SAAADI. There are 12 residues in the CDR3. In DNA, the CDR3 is TGCGCCAGCAGAGACTACCTCGATGAGCAGTTCTTC. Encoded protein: CASRDYLDEQFF.

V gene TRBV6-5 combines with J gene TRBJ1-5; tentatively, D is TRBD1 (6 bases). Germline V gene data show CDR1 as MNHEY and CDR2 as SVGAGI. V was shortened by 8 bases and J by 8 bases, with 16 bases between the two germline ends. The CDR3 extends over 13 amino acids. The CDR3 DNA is TGTGCCAGCTCCGCCGAGGGGGTTGAGCCCCAGCATTTT. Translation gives CASSAEGVEPQHF.

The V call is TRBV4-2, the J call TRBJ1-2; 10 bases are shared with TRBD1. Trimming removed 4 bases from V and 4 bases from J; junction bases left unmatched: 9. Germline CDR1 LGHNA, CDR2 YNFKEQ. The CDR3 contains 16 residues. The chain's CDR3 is CASSPSHDRGPYGYTF. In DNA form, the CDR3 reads TGTGCCAGCAGCCCTTCCCATGACAGGGGGCCCTATGGCTACACCTTC.

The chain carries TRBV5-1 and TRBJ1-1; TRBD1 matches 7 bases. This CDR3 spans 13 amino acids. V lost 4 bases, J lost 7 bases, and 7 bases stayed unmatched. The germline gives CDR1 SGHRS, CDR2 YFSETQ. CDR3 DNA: TGCGCCAGCAGCCCCGACGCAGGGGGTGAAGCTTTCTTT. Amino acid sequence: CASSPDAGGEAFF.

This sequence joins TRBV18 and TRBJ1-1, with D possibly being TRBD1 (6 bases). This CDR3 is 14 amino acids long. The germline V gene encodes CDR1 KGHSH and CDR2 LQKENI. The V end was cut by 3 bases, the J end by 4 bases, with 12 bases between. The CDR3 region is CASSPGAFGTEAFF. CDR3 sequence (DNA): TGTGCCAGCTCACCGGGGGCGTTCGGCACTGAAGCTTTCTTT.

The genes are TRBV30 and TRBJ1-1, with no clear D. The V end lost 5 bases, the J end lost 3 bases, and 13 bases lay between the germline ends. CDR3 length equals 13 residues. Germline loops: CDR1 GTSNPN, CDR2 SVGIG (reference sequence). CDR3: CAWGRGMDTEAFF. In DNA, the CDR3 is TGTGCCTGGGGCCGGGGAATGGACACTGAAGCTTTCTTT.

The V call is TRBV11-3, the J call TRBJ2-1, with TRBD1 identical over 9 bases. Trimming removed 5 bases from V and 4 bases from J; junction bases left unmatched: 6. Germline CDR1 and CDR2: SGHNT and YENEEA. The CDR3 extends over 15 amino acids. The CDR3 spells CASSGQGIDYNEQFF. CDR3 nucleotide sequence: TGTGCCAGCAGCGGACAGGGGATCGATTACAATGAGCAGTTCTTC.

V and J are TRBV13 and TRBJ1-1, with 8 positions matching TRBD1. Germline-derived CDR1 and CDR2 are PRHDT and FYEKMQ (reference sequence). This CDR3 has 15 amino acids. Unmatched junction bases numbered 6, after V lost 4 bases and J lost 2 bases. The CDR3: CASSSYRGLNTEAFF. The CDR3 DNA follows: TGTGCCAGCAGCTCCTACAGGGGGTTAAACACTGAAGCTTTCTTT.

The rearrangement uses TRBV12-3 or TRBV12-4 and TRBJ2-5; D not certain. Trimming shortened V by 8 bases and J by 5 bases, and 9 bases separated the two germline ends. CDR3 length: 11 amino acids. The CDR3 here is CASASRETQYF. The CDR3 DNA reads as TGTGCCAGCGCATCTCGGGAGACCCAGTACTTC.

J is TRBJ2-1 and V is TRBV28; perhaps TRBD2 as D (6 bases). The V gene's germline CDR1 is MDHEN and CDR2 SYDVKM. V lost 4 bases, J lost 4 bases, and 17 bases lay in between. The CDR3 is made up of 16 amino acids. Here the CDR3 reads CASSSLGAGKYNEQFF. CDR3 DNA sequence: TGTGCCAGCAGTTCCCTCGGGGCGGGGAAGTACAATGAGCAGTTCTTC. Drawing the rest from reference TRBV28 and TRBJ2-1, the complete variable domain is DVKVTQSSRYLVKRTGEKVFLECVQDMDHENMFWYRQDPGLGLRLIYFSYDVKMKEKGDIPEGYSVSREKKERFSLILESASTNQTSMYLCASSSLGAGKYNEQFFGPGTRLTVL.